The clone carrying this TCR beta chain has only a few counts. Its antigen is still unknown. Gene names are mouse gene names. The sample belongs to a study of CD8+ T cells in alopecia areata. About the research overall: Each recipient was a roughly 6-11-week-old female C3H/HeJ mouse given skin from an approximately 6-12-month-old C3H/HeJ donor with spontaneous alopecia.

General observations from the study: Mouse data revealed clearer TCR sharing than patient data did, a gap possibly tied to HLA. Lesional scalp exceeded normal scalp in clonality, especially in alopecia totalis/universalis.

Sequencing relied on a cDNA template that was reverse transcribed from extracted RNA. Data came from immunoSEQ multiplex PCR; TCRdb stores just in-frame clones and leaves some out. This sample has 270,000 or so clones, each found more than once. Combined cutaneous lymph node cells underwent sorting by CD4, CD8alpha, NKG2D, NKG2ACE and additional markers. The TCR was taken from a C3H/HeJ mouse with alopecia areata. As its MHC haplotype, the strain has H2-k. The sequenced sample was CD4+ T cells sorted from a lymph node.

CDR3 bases read: TGTGCTAGCAGTAGAGCCCTGGACAGCCTAAACTATGCT. Residues: CASSRALDSLNYA. The whole CDR3 sequence reads CASSRALDSLNYAEQFF. The chain is built from TRBV17 and TRBJ2-1, with TRBD1 as a possible D gene (6 bases). The CDR3 is cut off 4 residues early in the read; its end comes from the germline J gene. This CDR3 has 17 residues. From germline, CDR1 is MNHDT and CDR2 YYDKIL. The V end was cut by 1 base, the J end by 1 base, with 14 bases between.